This record looks at one T cell receptor beta chain sequence and its context. TCRdb processed the 5' RACE reads anew with MiXCR; each CDR3 protein has one entry. Here the sample spans about 630,000 distinct CDR3 sequences, 9% to 15% being singletons. These data come from a study of T cells after yellow fever vaccination. CDR3 length: 14 residues. V shed 7 bases, J shed 4 bases, and the junction held 5 bases outside the gene matches. Germline CDR1 and CDR2: SNHLY and FYNNEI. This chain joins TRBV2 and TRBJ2-2; TRBD2 agrees at 8 bases. The receptor was derived from a man in his thirties or forties who received the YFV17D yellow fever vaccine. Sequenced material: PBMCs, taken on the day of the yellow fever booster vaccination. In DNA form, the CDR3 reads TGTGCCAGCAAGGCGGGAGGAGGCACCGGGGAGCTGTTTTTT. It is translated as CASKAGGGTGELFF.